These T cell receptor beta chains were read from a single sample in a study of shared clonotypes between healthy human individuals. Clones were read by immunoSEQ multiplex PCR, and TCRdb kept only the in-frame ones, dropping some. The table records around 240,000 clones, about 69% of them present only once. The sequencing input was memory CD4+ T cells sorted from blood. The receptors originated from a man aged 25-40 years in good health. The CDR3 runs from the conserved cysteine through the conserved F or W. D genes are given only for firm matches. Clone size appears in some rows only: once, few, many, or a class for an expanded clone.

NA | TRBJ1-5 | TRBV7-3 | NA | CASSTTTVISNQPQHF | TGTGCCAGCAGCACGACGACGGTGATTAGCAATCAGCCCCAGCATTTT
few | TRBJ2-7 | TRBV27 | TRBD1 | CASSYTGTAYEQYF | TGTGCCAGCAGTTATACCGGGACAGCCTACGAGCAGTACTTC
NA | TRBJ2-3 | TRBV11-3 | NA | CASSLRAGSTDTQYF | TGTGCCAGCAGCTTAAGGGCGGGAAGCACAGATACGCAGTATTTT
NA | TRBJ2-1 | TRBV2 | TRBD2 | CASRWETSGRNEQFF | TGTGCCAGCAGATGGGAGACTAGCGGGAGAAATGAGCAGTTCTTC
NA | TRBJ2-6 | TRBV4-2 | NA | CASSQERWRSGANVLTF | TGTGCCAGCAGCCAAGAAAGGTGGCGCTCTGGGGCCAACGTCCTGACTTTC
NA | TRBJ1-1 | TRBV10-3 | NA | CAISESAVNTEAFF | TGTGCCATCAGTGAGTCGGCAGTAAACACTGAAGCTTTCTTT
few | TRBJ2-6 | TRBV6-1 | NA | CASSEGDSGANVLTF | TGTGCCAGCAGTGAAGGGGACTCTGGGGCCAACGTCCTGACTTTC
NA | TRBJ2-7 | TRBV18 | NA | CASSPRAGSVSYEQYF | TGTGCCAGCTCACCCCGGGCAGGGTCGGTCTCCTACGAGCAGTACTTC
NA | TRBJ2-7 | TRBV28 | NA | CASSFGGAATVYEQYF | TGTGCCAGCAGTTTTGGAGGGGCAGCAACCGTCTACGAGCAGTACTTC
few | TRBJ1-1 | TRBV6-5 | NA | CASKRLGQSNTEAFF | TGTGCCAGCAAGAGGCTAGGACAGTCGAACACTGAAGCTTTCTTT
NA | TRBJ2-1 | TRBV5-6 | NA | CASSLEIEQFF | TGTGCCAGCAGCTTGGAGATTGAGCAGTTCTTC
few | TRBJ2-7 | TRBV10-3 | NA | CAISVGDNYEQYF | TGTGCCATCAGTGTTGGGGACAACTACGAGCAGTACTTC
NA | TRBJ2-3 | TRBV6-6 | NA | CASRPGTTGTDTQYF | TGTGCCAGCAGACCCGGGACAACAGGCACAGATACGCAGTATTTT
NA | TRBJ2-2 | TRBV7-9 | TRBD2 | CASSLGGKHTGELFF | TGTGCCAGCAGCTTGGGAGGGAAGCACACCGGGGAGCTGTTTTTT
NA | TRBJ2-1 | TRBV4-1 | TRBD2 | CASSQLTSGIYNEQFF | TGCGCCAGCAGCCAGCTGACTAGCGGGATCTACAATGAGCAGTTCTTC
NA | TRBJ2-5 | TRBV30 | TRBD2 | CAWGHSSGRGGGYEETQYF | TGTGCCTGGGGGCACAGTAGCGGGAGGGGAGGAGGTTATGAAGAGACCCAGTACTTC
NA | TRBJ2-3 | TRBV5-1 | NA | CASSSGKLTDTQYF | TGCGCCAGCAGTTCGGGGAAACTCACAGATACGCAGTATTTT
NA | TRBJ2-7 | TRBV7-9 | TRBD1 | CASSLGGTAIEQYF | TGTGCCAGCAGCTTAGGAGGGACAGCAATCGAGCAGTACTTC
NA | TRBJ2-7 | TRBV9 | NA | CASSVVGDLGYEQYF | TGTGCCAGCAGCGTAGTCGGGGATTTGGGCTACGAGCAGTACTTC
NA | TRBJ1-4 | TRBV4-3 | NA | CASSQARGWDEKLFF | TGCGCCAGCAGCCAAGCCAGGGGATGGGATGAAAAACTGTTTTTT
NA | TRBJ2-1 | TRBV11-2 | TRBD1 | CASSFEGANEQFF | TGTGCCAGCAGCTTCGAGGGGGCGAATGAGCAGTTCTTC
NA | TRBJ1-5 | TRBV28 | NA | CASSLQGRGYSNQPQHF | TGTGCCAGCAGTTTGCAGGGTAGGGGATATAGCAATCAGCCCCAGCATTTT
NA | TRBJ2-2 | TRBV28 | TRBD1 | CASSSRTGVATGELFF | TGTGCCAGCAGCTCGCGGACAGGGGTGGCCACCGGGGAGCTGTTTTTT
NA | TRBJ1-2 | TRBV2 | NA | CASSEQSVNYGYTF | TGTGCCAGCAGTGAACAGAGCGTTAACTATGGCTACACCTTC
NA | TRBJ1-1 | TRBV19 | NA | CASVMNTEAFF | TGTGCCAGCGTAATGAACACTGAAGCTTTCTTT
NA | TRBJ1-1 | TRBV28 | TRBD1 | CASSKDRGNTEAFF | TGTGCCAGCAGCAAAGACAGGGGGAACACTGAAGCTTTCTTT
NA | TRBJ2-7 | TRBV5-1 | TRBD2 | CASSLDGLAGATLDF | TGCGCCAGCAGCTTGGACGGGCTAGCGGGAGCCACCCTGGACTTC
NA | TRBJ2-7 | TRBV5-4 | NA | CASSSPSRSEQYF | TGTGCCAGCAGCTCCCCTTCAAGGAGCGAGCAGTACTTC
once | TRBJ2-1 | TRBV6-4 | NA | CASSVEGQGEQFF | TGTGCCAGCAGTGTGGAGGGTCAGGGTGAGCAGTTCTTC
NA | TRBJ2-1 | TRBV27 | TRBD2 | CASSYRAGRVRDEQFF | TGTGCCAGCAGTTACCGGGCGGGGAGGGTTCGGGATGAGCAGTTCTTC
NA | TRBJ1-2 | TRBV28 | NA | CATQEANYGYTF | TGTGCCACCCAAGAAGCTAACTATGGCTACACCTTC
NA | TRBJ2-6 | TRBV5-4 | TRBD1 | CASSGQGLTGANVLTF | TGTGCCAGCAGCGGACAGGGGCTCACGGGGGCCAACGTCCTGACTTTC
NA | TRBJ1-1 | TRBV7-9 | NA | CASSLEINTEAFF | TGTGCCAGCAGCTTAGAAATTAACACTGAAGCTTTCTTT
NA | TRBJ2-7 | TRBV5-4 | NA | CASSLIRGAIPYYDEQYF | TGTGCCAGCAGCTTGATCCGGGGGGCCATCCCCTACTACGACGAGCAGTACTTC
NA | TRBJ2-1 | TRBV27 | NA | CASSLSNGRLEQFF | TGTGCCAGCAGTTTATCGAACGGAAGACTCGAGCAGTTCTTC
once | TRBJ2-1 | TRBV30 | NA | CAWSVGGNNEQFF | TGTGCCTGGAGTGTCGGCGGGAACAATGAGCAGTTCTTC
NA | TRBJ1-2 | TRBV7-9 | NA | CASSQGRQIYGYTF | TGTGCCAGCAGCCAGGGACGACAAATCTATGGCTACACCTTC
once | TRBJ2-1 | TRBV4-1 | TRBD2 | CASSQGGGRRYNEQFF | TGCGCCAGCAGCCAAGGTGGCGGGAGACGCTACAATGAGCAGTTCTTC
few | TRBJ2-7 | TRBV5-1 | TRBD1 | CASSLEPGQGRNEYF | TGCGCCAGCAGCTTGGAACCGGGACAGGGAAGGAATGAGTACTTC
NA | TRBJ2-1 | TRBV11-2 | TRBD1 | CASTSNDRGRQFF | TGTGCCAGCACCTCCAACGACAGGGGGCGGCAGTTCTTC
once | TRBJ2-7 | TRBV11-2 | TRBD2 | CASSFSGRARVDEQYF | TGTGCCAGCAGCTTTAGCGGGAGGGCCCGTGTTGACGAGCAGTACTTC
NA | TRBJ2-5 | TRBV13 | NA | CASSASWGRETQYF | TGTGCCAGCAGCGCCTCATGGGGGAGAGAGACCCAGTACTTC
NA | TRBJ2-5 | TRBV30 | TRBD1 | CAFQGDLQETQYF | TGTGCTTTTCAGGGGGACCTCCAAGAGACCCAGTACTTC
NA | TRBJ2-3 | TRBV28 | NA | CASSILTINADTQYF | TGTGCCAGCAGTATCCTGACTATCAATGCAGATACGCAGTATTTT
NA | TRBJ2-7 | TRBV7-2 | NA | CASSLPGSFYEQYF | TGTGCCAGCAGCTTACCGGGTTCCTTCTACGAGCAGTACTTC
NA | TRBJ2-3 | TRBV6-1 | NA | CASSEVAASTDTQYF | TGTGCCAGCAGTGAAGTGGCAGCTAGCACAGATACGCAGTATTTT
NA | TRBJ2-1 | TRBV5-1 | NA | CASRIYNEQFF | TGCGCCAGCCGAATTTACAATGAGCAGTTCTTC